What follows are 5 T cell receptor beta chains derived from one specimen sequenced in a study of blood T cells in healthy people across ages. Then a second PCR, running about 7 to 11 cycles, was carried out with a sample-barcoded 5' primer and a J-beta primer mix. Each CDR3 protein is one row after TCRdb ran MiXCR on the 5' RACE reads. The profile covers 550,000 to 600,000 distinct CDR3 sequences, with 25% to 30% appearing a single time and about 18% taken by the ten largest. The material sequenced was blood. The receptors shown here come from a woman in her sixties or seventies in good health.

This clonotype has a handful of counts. The CDR3 loop is CASSLSPASGNTIYF. The DNA for the CDR3 is TGCGCCAGCAGCTTATCGCCAGCCTCTGGAAACACCATATATTTT. V usage is TRBV5-1 and J usage is TRBJ1-3, with D uncertain. Trimming took 2 bases from V and 0 from J, leaving 9 bases between them. CDR3 length: 15 amino acids. Germline lookup yields CDR1 SGHRS and CDR2 YFSETQ.

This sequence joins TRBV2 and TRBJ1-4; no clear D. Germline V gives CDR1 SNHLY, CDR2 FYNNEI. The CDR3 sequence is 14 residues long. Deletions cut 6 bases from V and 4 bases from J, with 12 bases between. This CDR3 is CASSVAQFNEKLFF. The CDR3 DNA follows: TGTGCCAGCAGCGTTGCTCAGTTTAATGAAAAACTGTTTTTT.

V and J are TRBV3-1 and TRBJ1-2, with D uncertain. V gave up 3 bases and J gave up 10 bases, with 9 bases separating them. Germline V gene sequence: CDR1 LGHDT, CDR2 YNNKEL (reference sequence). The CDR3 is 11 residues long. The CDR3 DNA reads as TGTGCCAGCAGCCAGGCCTCTGCCTACACCTTC. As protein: CASSQASAYTF. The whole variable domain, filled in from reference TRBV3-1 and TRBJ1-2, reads DTAVSQTPKYLVTQMGNDKSIKCEQNLGHDTMYWYKQDSKKFLKIMFSYNNKELIINETVPNRFSPKSPDKAHLNLHINSLELGDSAVYFCASSQASAYTFGSGTRLTVV.

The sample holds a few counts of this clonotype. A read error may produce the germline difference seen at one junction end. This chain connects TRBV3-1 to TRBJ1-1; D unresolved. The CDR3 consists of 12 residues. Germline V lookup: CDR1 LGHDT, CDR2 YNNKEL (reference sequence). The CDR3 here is CASSQDKGYAFF. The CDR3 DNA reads TGTGCCAGCAGTCAAGATAAAGGGTACGCTTTCTTT.

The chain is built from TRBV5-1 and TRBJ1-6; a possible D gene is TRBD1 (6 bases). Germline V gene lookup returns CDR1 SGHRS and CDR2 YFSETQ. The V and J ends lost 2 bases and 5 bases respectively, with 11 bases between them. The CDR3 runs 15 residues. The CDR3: CASSLRTENNSPLHF. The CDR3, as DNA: TGCGCCAGCAGCTTAAGGACAGAAAATAATTCACCCCTCCACTTT.